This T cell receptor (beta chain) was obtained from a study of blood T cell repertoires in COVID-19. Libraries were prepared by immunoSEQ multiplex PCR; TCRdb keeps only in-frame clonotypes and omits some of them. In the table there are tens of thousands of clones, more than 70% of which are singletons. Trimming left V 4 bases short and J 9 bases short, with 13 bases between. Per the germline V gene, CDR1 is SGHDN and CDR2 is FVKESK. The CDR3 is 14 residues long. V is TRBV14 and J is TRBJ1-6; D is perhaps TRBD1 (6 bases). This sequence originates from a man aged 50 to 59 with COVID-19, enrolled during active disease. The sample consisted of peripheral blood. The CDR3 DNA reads TGTGCCAGCAGCCTGATACAGGGTTTTTCACCCCTCCACTTT. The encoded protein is CASSLIQGFSPLHF.